This TCR beta chain was captured by sequencing in a study of blood T cell repertoires in COVID-19. About the study: The study drew acute and convalescent COVID-19 samples from the United States, Italy and Spain. From T cells, B-cell-depleted T cells, or PBMCs came the material, which was cDNA or gDNA.

Authors' analysis steps: Amplification from reference gene primers served as the basis for estimated nucleated cell counts. Some clones are missing from TCRdb's copy, which holds only in-frame ones; the method was immunoSEQ multiplex PCR. V, J and clone size derive from that table, while D and trimming were established from the DNA sequence. The sample holds 150,000 to 200,000 clones, around 85% seen once. This clone was found once. Other nucleotide sequences in the sample specify the same CDR3. The germline V gene encodes CDR1 SGHRS and CDR2 YFSETQ. CDR3 length equals 14 residues. V was cut by 0 bases and J by 4 bases, with 8 bases left in between.

The chain couples TRBV5-1 to TRBJ1-5, with a possible D match to TRBD1 (5 bases). Sequences were obtained from peripheral blood. This clonotype was sampled from a human donor with acute or convalescent COVID-19. The donor label of this sample is uncertain. CDR3 sequence: CASSLGGGNQPQHF. CDR3 DNA: TGCGCCAGCAGCTTGGGGGGGGGTAATCAGCCCCAGCATTTT.